The following is a TCR beta chain sequence with its context. What this receptor recognizes is not known. Qualities for individual bases were not recorded, and no much larger clone is one base off. The data were taken from a study of blood T cell repertoires in COVID-19 (TCRdb year 2020). Context from the whole study: Samples from collaborators originated in the United States, Italy and Spain and spanned both the acute and convalescent phases of COVID-19. Where available, HLA class I and class II types were taken from metadata supplied by the sample provider and were not determined by assay-based typing. A freely available public database, intended as a resource for researchers studying the immune response to SARS-CoV-2, is where the repertoires were released. The samples were drawn from two sources: the first 160 participants of the ongoing ImmuneRACE study, and 1,254 subjects contributed by 6 global collaborators. The material from the prospective study consisted of cDNA or gDNA derived from T cells, B-cell-depleted T cells, or PBMCs. Subjects who had been exposed to COVID-19, were actively infected with it, or had recovered from it provided the deeply sampled blood TCRbeta repertoires that made up the dataset. A de-identified subject ID, COVID-19 status, age in years and sex were almost always included in the sample metadata.

The V end gives up 4 bases and the J end 1 base, leaving 6 bases in the junction not matched to a gene. According to the germline V gene, CDR1 reads MNHEY and CDR2 reads SVGEGT. The CDR3 has 16 amino acids, counting the end cysteine and phenylalanine. Kept here is only the CDR3 DNA, which spans 48 bases and is read in frame from base 1. What the authors observed across the whole study: The quantity of clinical and demographic metadata differed by source and by participant and was supplied without curation.

TCRbeta CDR3 regions were amplified from genomic DNA by means of the immunoSEQ Assay, a bias-controlled multiplex PCR. The study's own analysis went as follows. Nucleated cell counts per sample were estimated from amplification of reference gene primers within the assay. To quantify the absolute abundance of each unique TCRbeta CDR3 rearrangement, sequence reads were collapsed and filtered. For each sample, productive Simpson clonality was calculated by taking the square root of Simpson's diversity index across productive rearrangements. Not all clones reach the TCRdb copy of this immuneACCESS table, which keeps in-frame sequences only. Checked studies attribute under half of the gap to unresolved V genes and leave the rest unexplained. V, J and clone size derive from that table, while D and trimming were established from the DNA sequence. This sample is represented by 65,000 to 80,000 clones; 88% of them were singletons. Jointly, the top ten make up about 2.7% of the sample.

The collaborating institutions used their own protocols to collect whole blood in K2EDTA tubes. For TCRbeta analysis, collaborator samples were shipped as frozen whole blood, as isolated PBMCs, or as DNA extracted from either sample type. The sequence derives from a man between 65 and 80 years old with active or convalescent COVID-19. The chain couples TRBV6-2 or TRBV6-3 to TRBJ2-5; 10 bases in between match TRBD1. The sample was peripheral blood. The encoded CDR3 is CASSSGQGVLQETQYF. In nucleotides, the sequence is TGTGCCAGCAGTTCCGGACAGGGGGTACTCCAAGAGACCCAGTACTTC.